A selection of T cell receptor beta chains follows, all from one sample in a study of response to subunit inactivated influenza vaccine. Each CDR3 protein is one row after TCRdb ran MiXCR on the RT-PCR reads. The repertoire has 610,000 or so distinct CDR3 sequences, about 15% of them found once; the top ten carry approximately 12%. Sequencing used PBMCs from blood, obtained roughly 12 days after vaccination. These receptors came from a man aged 45-65 years who received an inactivated influenza vaccine. Each CDR3 is given with its conserved first and last residue. D genes are given only for firm matches. A clone size is listed for some rows: how often the clone was seen (once, few, many), or a class if it is expanded.

V	J	D	size	DNA	CDR3
TRBV6-1	TRBJ1-1	NA	NA	TGTGCCAGCGGGAAGGGGGGTGACACTGAAGCTTTCTTT	CASGKGGDTEAFF
TRBV4-3	TRBJ1-1	NA	NA	TGCGCCAGCAGCCAAGATCCCCCGACAGTACCGAACACTGAAGCTTTCTTT	CASSQDPPTVPNTEAFF
TRBV5-1	TRBJ2-3	TRBD2	few	TGCGCCAGCAGCATCCTAGCGGGGGAAACAGATACGCAGTATTTT	CASSILAGETDTQYF
TRBV6-5	TRBJ1-2	NA	few	TGTGCCAGCAGTTACGGGACACCGTCTAACTATGGCTACACCTTC	CASSYGTPSNYGYTF
TRBV4-2	TRBJ2-1	TRBD2	few	TGTGCCAGCAGCCAAGATATCGGACTAGCGGGGGGGATCTATGAGAATGAGCAGTTCTTC	CASSQDIGLAGGIYENEQFF
TRBV28	TRBJ2-7	TRBD2	many	TGTGCCAGCAGTTTCGCTCTAGATCTTATAGCGGGAAGCTCCTACGAGCAGTACTTC	CASSFALDLIAGSSYEQYF
TRBV29-1	TRBJ2-1	NA	many	TGCAGCGTTATACGAAACAATGAGCAGTTCTTC	CSVIRNNEQFF
TRBV12-3/TRBV12-4	TRBJ1-2	TRBD1	few	TGTGCCAGCAGTTTCCGGTGGGGACAGGGACATGGCTACACCTTC	CASSFRWGQGHGYTF
TRBV28	TRBJ2-7	NA	NA	TGTGCCAGCAGTTTGGGCAGAGAAAGAGAGCAGTACTTC	CASSLGREREQYF
TRBV4-3	TRBJ1-2	NA	few	TGCGCCAGCAGCCTGAACCTACTCTATGGCTACACCTTC	CASSLNLLYGYTF
TRBV6-2/TRBV6-3	TRBJ2-1	TRBD1	few	TGTGCCAGCAGTTTCCTTACAGGGGGCGCGCAGTTCTTC	CASSFLTGGAQFF
TRBV25-1	TRBJ2-1	NA	few	TGTGCCAGCAGTGAGAAACAGGGTTTGGGCAATGAGCAGTTCTTC	CASSEKQGLGNEQFF
TRBV20-1	TRBJ2-5	NA	NA	TGCAGTCAAATCAGACCGGGGGCGAGAGAGACCCAGTACTTC	CSQIRPGARETQYF
TRBV7-3	TRBJ2-1	NA	many	TGTGCCAGCAGCTTAGGTGTGGGAGGCTCCTACAATGAGCAGTTCTTC	CASSLGVGGSYNEQFF
TRBV29-1	TRBJ2-1	NA	NA	TGCAGCGTTGAAGGGGAGGGGGGGCGTGAGCAGTTCTTC	CSVEGEGGREQFF
TRBV7-8	TRBJ2-5	TRBD1	NA	TGTGCCAGCAGCTTGGGGCGGACAGGGGGTAAATCACAAGAGACCCAGTACTTC	CASSLGRTGGKSQETQYF
TRBV27	TRBJ2-3	TRBD2	few	TGTGCCAGCAGTTTAGGACTAGCGGGAGACCATTTGGGTACGCAGTATTTT	CASSLGLAGDHLGTQYF
TRBV12-3/TRBV12-4	TRBJ2-5	TRBD2	many	TGTGCCAGCAGGACACTAGCGAGAGAGACCCAGTACTTC	CASRTLARETQYF
TRBV28	TRBJ2-6	NA	NA	TGTGCCAGCAGTTTGTGGAGCTCAGTCGGGGCCAACGTCCTGACTTTC	CASSLWSSVGANVLTF
TRBV4-2	TRBJ2-3	NA	NA	TGTGCCAGCAGCCGGGGATCCGGCACAGATACGCAGTATTTT	CASSRGSGTDTQYF
TRBV6-1	TRBJ1-4	NA	few	TGTGCCAGCAGTGAAGGGTGGTATAGGTCAACTAATGAAAAACTGTTTTTT	CASSEGWYRSTNEKLFF
TRBV7-2	TRBJ2-7	TRBD2	NA	TGTGCCAGCAGCTTAGGTGGAGCGGGAGGAGGCGAGCAGTACTTC	CASSLGGAGGGEQYF
TRBV7-9	TRBJ2-3	NA	NA	TGTGCCAGCAGCTTAGACGGTTTTGAAGATACGCAGTATTTT	CASSLDGFEDTQYF
TRBV28	TRBJ2-7	NA	few	TGTGCCAGCAGTTTCGGGACGAGAACCTACGAGCAGTACTTC	CASSFGTRTYEQYF
TRBV29-1	TRBJ2-7	NA	few	TGCAGCGTTGAATCTAACACCAACTACGAGCAGTACTTC	CSVESNTNYEQYF
TRBV25-1	TRBJ2-4	NA	NA	TGTGCCAGCAGCCCGGCGAGTAGAGGAACCAAAAACATTCAGTACTTC	CASSPASRGTKNIQYF
TRBV6-2/TRBV6-3	TRBJ1-2	NA	few	TGTGCCAGCAGTTACGCTGTTCCCTATGGCTACACCTTC	CASSYAVPYGYTF
TRBV7-2	TRBJ2-1	NA	many	TGTGCCAGCAGCCCCCAGCCCGATGGGACCAGACAGTTCTTC	CASSPQPDGTRQFF
TRBV6-2/TRBV6-3	TRBJ1-2	NA	few	TGTGCCAGCCGTGCATGGGGGTTCGTTTATGGCTACACCTTC	CASRAWGFVYGYTF
TRBV5-6	TRBJ2-3	NA	many	TGTGCCAGCAGCTTGTTTCTAGATACGCAGTATTTT	CASSLFLDTQYF
TRBV7-2	TRBJ2-3	NA	few	TGTGCCAGCTTAATTCGGGGAGTGGATACGCAGTATTTT	CASLIRGVDTQYF
TRBV12-3/TRBV12-4	TRBJ2-5	NA	few	TGTGCCAGCAGTCGGGGAGGGGGCGATTTGACCCAGTACTTC	CASSRGGGDLTQYF
TRBV28	TRBJ1-1	NA	NA	TGTGCCAGCAGTAAAGCGGGACCCCGTAGGACTGAAGCTTTCTTT	CASSKAGPRRTEAFF
TRBV29-1	TRBJ1-3	NA	few	TGCAGCGTTGCTGACTCTGGAAACACCATATATTTT	CSVADSGNTIYF
TRBV10-3	TRBJ1-2	NA	few	TGTGCCATCAGTGATACAGCACGGGGAACCGACGGCTACACCTTC	CAISDTARGTDGYTF
TRBV5-3	TRBJ1-2	NA	NA	TGTGCCAGAAGGGAGGCAGGGACGAACTATGGCTACACCTTC	CARREAGTNYGYTF
TRBV9	TRBJ1-2	NA	NA	TGTGCCAGCAGCGCCGGGACCGTAGGGAAATATGGCTACACCTTC	CASSAGTVGKYGYTF
TRBV4-2	TRBJ1-4	NA	few	TGTGCCAGCAGCCAAGAATGGAGGGCAGCAACTAATGAAAAACTGTTTTTT	CASSQEWRAATNEKLFF
TRBV20-1	TRBJ2-2	NA	few	TGCAGTGCTGCCTCGAGGGTAAACACCGGGGAGCTGTTTTTT	CSAASRVNTGELFF
TRBV20-1	TRBJ2-7	TRBD1	NA	TGCAGTGCTGGGACAGGGGGCTACGAGCAGTACTTC	CSAGTGGYEQYF
TRBV30	TRBJ2-2	NA	few	TGTGCCTGGAGGGGCGCATGGGGGGAGCTGTTTTTT	CAWRGAWGELFF
TRBV29-1	TRBJ2-5	NA	NA	TGCAGCGTTGAAAAGGGGAGGGAGACCCAGTACTTC	CSVEKGRETQYF
TRBV4-1	TRBJ2-1	TRBD2	few	TGCGCCAGCAGCCAAGGTTCTAGCGGCAATGAGCAGTTCTTC	CASSQGSSGNEQFF
TRBV4-1	TRBJ1-2	NA	NA	TGCGCCAGCAGCCAAGATCCCATCGTCAGGATAGGCGGCTACACCTTC	CASSQDPIVRIGGYTF
TRBV10-3	TRBJ2-5	NA	few	TGTGCCATCAGTGCCGGGACCCGCCAAGAGACCCAGTACTTC	CAISAGTRQETQYF
TRBV3-1	TRBJ2-1	NA	NA	TGTGCCAGCAGCCAAGTTATGGGGTCTATACTCAATGAGCAGTTCTTC	CASSQVMGSILNEQFF
TRBV20-1	TRBJ2-3	NA	many	TGCAGTGCTAGAAGCCCTGGAGATACGCAGTATTTT	CSARSPGDTQYF
TRBV18	TRBJ2-7	NA	many	TGTGCCAGCTCACCAGACCCCGGTTTAGTCACAGGCTACGAGCAGTACTTC	CASSPDPGLVTGYEQYF
TRBV30	TRBJ2-1	NA	few	TGTGCCTGGAGTGCCCTTAGCGGACTCCCCTACAATGAGCAGTTCTTC	CAWSALSGLPYNEQFF
TRBV25-1	TRBJ2-7	NA	many	TGTGCCAGAACCCCTAGGTTCCGCTGGTTTGACGAGCAGTACTTC	CARTPRFRWFDEQYF